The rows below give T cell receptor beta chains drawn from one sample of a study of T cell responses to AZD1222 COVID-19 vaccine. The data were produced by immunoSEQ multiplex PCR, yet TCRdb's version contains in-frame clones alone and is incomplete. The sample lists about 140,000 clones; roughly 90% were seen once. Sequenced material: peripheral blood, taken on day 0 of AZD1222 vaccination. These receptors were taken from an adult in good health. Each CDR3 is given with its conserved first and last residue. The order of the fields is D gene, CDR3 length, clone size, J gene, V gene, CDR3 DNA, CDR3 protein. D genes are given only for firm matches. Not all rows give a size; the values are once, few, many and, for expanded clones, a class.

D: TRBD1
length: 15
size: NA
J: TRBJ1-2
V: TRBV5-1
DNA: TGCGCCAGCAGCTTGAACGATGGGACAGGGGAAGGCTACACCTTC
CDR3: CASSLNDGTGEGYTF

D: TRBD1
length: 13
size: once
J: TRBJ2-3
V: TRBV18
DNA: TGTGCCAGCTCACCCGGACAGGCCGATACGCAGTATTTT
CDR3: CASSPGQADTQYF

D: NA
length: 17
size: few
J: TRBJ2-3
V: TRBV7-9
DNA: TGTGCCAGCAGCTTAGGGATGGGAACAGGGTACACAGATACGCAGTATTTT
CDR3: CASSLGMGTGYTDTQYF

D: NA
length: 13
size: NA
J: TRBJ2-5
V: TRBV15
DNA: TGTGCCACCCGAGGTAGAGGGGGAGAGACCCAGTACTTC
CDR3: CATRGRGGETQYF

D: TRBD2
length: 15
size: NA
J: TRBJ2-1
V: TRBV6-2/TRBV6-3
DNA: TGTGCCAGCAGTGTGGGACTAGCGGGAGGAAATGAGCAGTTCTTC
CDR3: CASSVGLAGGNEQFF

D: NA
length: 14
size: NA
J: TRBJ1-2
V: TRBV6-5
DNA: TGTGCCAGCAGCCCCCCCGGCAGGAGGAATGGCTACACCTTC
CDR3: CASSPPGRRNGYTF

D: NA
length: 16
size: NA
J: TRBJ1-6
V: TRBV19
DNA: TGTGCCAGTAGTCCTAGGGCGAGCGCCTATAATTCACCCCTCCACTTT
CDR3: CASSPRASAYNSPLHF

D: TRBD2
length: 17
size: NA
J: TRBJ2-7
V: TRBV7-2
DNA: TGTGCCAGCAGCTTAGGACCTCGGACTAGCATATCCGGGAGGCAGTACTTC
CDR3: CASSLGPRTSISGRQYF

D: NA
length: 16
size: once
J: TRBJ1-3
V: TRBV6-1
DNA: TGTGCCAGCAGTGAAGATAGTAGCATCTCTGGAAACACCATATATTTT
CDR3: CASSEDSSISGNTIYF

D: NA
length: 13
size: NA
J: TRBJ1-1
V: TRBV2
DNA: TGTGCCAGCAGTGAAGCGTATCGGACTGAAGCTTTCTTT
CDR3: CASSEAYRTEAFF

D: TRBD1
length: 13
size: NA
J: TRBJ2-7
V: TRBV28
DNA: TGTGCCAGCCGGAGGACAGGCCCCTACGAGCAGTACTTC
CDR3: CASRRTGPYEQYF

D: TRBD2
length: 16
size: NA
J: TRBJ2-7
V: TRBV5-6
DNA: TGTGCCAGCAGCCCGGGAGGTCCGGGACTAGGGGCCGAGCAGTACTTC
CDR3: CASSPGGPGLGAEQYF

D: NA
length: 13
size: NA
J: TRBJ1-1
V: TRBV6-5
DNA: TGTGCCAGCAGTAGAGGGGTGAACACTGAAGCTTTCTTT
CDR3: CASSRGVNTEAFF

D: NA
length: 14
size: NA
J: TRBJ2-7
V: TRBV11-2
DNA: TGTGCCAGCAGCTCCGGTAGCGCAACCTACGAGCAGTACTTC
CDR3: CASSSGSATYEQYF

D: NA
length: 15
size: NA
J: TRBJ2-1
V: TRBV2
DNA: TGTGCCAGCAGTGACCGCCTTACAGGGTACAATGAGCAGTTCTTC
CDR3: CASSDRLTGYNEQFF

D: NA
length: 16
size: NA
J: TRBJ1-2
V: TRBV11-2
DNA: TGTGCCAGCAGCTACCGAAATAGGGTTCGCGACTATGGCTACACCTTC
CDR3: CASSYRNRVRDYGYTF

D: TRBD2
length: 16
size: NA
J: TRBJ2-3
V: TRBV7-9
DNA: TGTGCCAGCAGCCGACTAGCGGGGGCCCGAGAAGGTACGCAGTATTTT
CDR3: CASSRLAGAREGTQYF

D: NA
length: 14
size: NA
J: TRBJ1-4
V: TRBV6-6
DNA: TGTGCCAGCAGTTACGTACAAACTAATGAAAAACTGTTTTTT
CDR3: CASSYVQTNEKLFF

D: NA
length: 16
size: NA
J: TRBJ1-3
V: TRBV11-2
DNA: TGTGCCAGCAGCCCGATCGACGGGCGCTCTGGAAACACCATATATTTT
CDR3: CASSPIDGRSGNTIYF

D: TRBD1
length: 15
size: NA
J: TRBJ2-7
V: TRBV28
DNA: TGTGCCAGTCTAAGCCCTAGGACAGGGGCCTACGAGCAGTACTTC
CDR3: CASLSPRTGAYEQYF

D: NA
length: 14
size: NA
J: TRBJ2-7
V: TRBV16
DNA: TGTGCCAGCAGCCAGTGGGGGTCCGCCTACGAGCAGTACTTC
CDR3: CASSQWGSAYEQYF

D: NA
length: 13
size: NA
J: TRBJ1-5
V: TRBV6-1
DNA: TGTGCCAGCAGTGACCCGGGCAATCAGCCCCAGCATTTT
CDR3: CASSDPGNQPQHF

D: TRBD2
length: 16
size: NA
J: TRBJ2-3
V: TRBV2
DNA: TGTGCCAGCAGTGTAGGGACTAGCGGGAGTTCAGATACGCAGTATTTT
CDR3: CASSVGTSGSSDTQYF

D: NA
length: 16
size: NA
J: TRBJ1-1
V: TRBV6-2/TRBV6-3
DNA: TGTGCCAGCAGTCGCACAAGCTACAAGTACTACACTGAAGCTTTCTTT
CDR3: CASSRTSYKYYTEAFF

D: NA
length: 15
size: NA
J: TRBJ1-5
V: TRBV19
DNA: TGTGCCAGTAGTATAGTAGGCGGTAGCAATCAGCCCCAGCATTTT
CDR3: CASSIVGGSNQPQHF

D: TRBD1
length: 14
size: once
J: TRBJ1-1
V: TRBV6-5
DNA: TGTGCCAGCAGAATATACAGGGGGCAAGCTGAAGCTTTCTTT
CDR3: CASRIYRGQAEAFF

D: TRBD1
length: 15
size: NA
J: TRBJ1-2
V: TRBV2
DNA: TGTGCCAGCAGTCTAAACCCGGGACAGGGGGGTGGCTACACCTTC
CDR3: CASSLNPGQGGGYTF

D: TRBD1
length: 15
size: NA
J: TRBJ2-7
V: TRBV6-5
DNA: TGTGCCAGCAGTTACTCCGACAGGGGGTGGCACGAGCAGTACTTC
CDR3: CASSYSDRGWHEQYF

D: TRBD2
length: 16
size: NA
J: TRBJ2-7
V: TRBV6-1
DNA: TGTGCCAGCAGTGAAGCGGCGGCTAGCGGGAGGTACGAGCAGTACTTC
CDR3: CASSEAAASGRYEQYF

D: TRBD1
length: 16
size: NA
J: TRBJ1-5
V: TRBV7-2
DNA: TGTGCCAGCAGCCCCTGGACAGGGATACTTGGCCAGCCCCAGCATTTT
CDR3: CASSPWTGILGQPQHF

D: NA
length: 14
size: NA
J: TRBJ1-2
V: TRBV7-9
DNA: TGTGCCAGCAGCTTGGAGTATCTAGGCGGGGGCTACACCTTC
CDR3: CASSLEYLGGGYTF

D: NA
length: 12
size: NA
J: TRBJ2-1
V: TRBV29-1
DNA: TGCAGCGTTGGGGACGGGTACAATGAGCAGTTCTTC
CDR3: CSVGDGYNEQFF

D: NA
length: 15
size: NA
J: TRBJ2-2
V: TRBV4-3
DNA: TGCGCCAGCAGCCTCGGGACGGAGAACACCGGGGAGCTGTTTTTT
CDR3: CASSLGTENTGELFF

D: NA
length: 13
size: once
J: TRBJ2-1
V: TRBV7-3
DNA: TGTGCCAGCAGCGCCTCTCCGGGGAATGAGCAGTTCTTC
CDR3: CASSASPGNEQFF

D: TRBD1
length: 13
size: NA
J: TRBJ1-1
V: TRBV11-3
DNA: TGTGCCAGCAGCTCAGGGACAGGGACTGAAGCTTTCTTT
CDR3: CASSSGTGTEAFF

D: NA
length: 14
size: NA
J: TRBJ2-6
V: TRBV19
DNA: TGTGCCACCAAGCCTCCCTCTGGGGCCAACGTCCTGACTTTC
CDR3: CATKPPSGANVLTF

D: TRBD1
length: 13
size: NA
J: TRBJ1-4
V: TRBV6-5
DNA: TGTGCCAGCAGCCGGGACAGGGCTGAAAAACTGTTTTTT
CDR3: CASSRDRAEKLFF

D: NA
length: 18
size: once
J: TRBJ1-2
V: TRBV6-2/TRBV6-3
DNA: TGTGCCAGCAGTTACTTACAATCCATGACAGCTACTAACTATGGCTACACCTTC
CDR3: CASSYLQSMTATNYGYTF

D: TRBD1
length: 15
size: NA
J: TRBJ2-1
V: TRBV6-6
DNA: TGTGCCAGCAGTCCCTCGGGACAGGGTTCTTATGAGCAGTTCTTC
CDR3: CASSPSGQGSYEQFF

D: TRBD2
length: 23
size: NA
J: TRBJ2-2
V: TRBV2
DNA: TGTGCCAGCAGTGATTATCCCTTCGGGGGAGGACTAGCGGGGGAAGCGAACACCGGGGAGCTGTTTTTT
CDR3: CASSDYPFGGGLAGEANTGELFF

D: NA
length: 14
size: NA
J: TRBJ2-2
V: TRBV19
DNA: TGTGCCAGTAGTATAGATCCCAGCGCCGGGGAGCTGTTTTTT
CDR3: CASSIDPSAGELFF

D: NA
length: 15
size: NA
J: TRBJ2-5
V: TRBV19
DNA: TGTGCCAGTAGTCCCCTCCGGGGGCAAGGAGAGACCCAGTACTTC
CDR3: CASSPLRGQGETQYF

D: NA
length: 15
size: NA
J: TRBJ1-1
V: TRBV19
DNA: TGTGCCAGTAGTATAGGTGGGGGGGCGCGGACTGAAGCTTTCTTT
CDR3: CASSIGGGARTEAFF

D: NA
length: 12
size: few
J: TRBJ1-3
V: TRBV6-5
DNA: TGTGCCAGCAAAAGGGAGGGAAACACCATATATTTT
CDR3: CASKREGNTIYF

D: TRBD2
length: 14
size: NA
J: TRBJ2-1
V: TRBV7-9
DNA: TGTGCCAGCAGCTACGGACTAGCCTACAATGAGCAGTTCTTC
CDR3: CASSYGLAYNEQFF

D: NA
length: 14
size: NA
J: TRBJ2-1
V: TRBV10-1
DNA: TGCGCCAGCAATAGGAGGGATTCCTACAATGAGCAGTTCTTC
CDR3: CASNRRDSYNEQFF

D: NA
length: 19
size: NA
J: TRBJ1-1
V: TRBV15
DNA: TGTGCCACCAGCAGAGAATATTTACAAACAATGGGTGAGAACACTGAAGCTTTCTTT
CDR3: CATSREYLQTMGENTEAFF

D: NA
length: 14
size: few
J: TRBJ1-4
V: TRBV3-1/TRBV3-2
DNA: TGTGCCAGCAGCCAAGAGATCAGGGTTGAAAAACTGTTTTTT
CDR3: CASSQEIRVEKLFF

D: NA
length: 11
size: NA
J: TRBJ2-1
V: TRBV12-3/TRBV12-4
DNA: TGTGCCAGCAGTCCCGACGATGAGCAGTTCTTC
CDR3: CASSPDDEQFF

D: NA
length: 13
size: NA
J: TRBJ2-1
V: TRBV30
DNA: TGTGCCTGGAGTTGGGGTGGGGACAATGAGCAGTTCTTC
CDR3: CAWSWGGDNEQFF

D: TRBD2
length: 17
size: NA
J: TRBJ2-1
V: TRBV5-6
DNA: TGTGCCAGCATAGGGGCTAGCGGGAGAGGGTCCTACAATGAGCAGTTCTTC
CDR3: CASIGASGRGSYNEQFF

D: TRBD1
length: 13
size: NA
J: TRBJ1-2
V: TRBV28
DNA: TGTGCCGCTTTGGACAGGGGGCTTGCTGGCTACACCTTC
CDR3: CAALDRGLAGYTF

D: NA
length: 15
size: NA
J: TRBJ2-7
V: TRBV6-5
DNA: TGTGCCAGCAGGGCCGGGACTGGAAGCTCCTACGAGCAGTACTTC
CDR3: CASRAGTGSSYEQYF